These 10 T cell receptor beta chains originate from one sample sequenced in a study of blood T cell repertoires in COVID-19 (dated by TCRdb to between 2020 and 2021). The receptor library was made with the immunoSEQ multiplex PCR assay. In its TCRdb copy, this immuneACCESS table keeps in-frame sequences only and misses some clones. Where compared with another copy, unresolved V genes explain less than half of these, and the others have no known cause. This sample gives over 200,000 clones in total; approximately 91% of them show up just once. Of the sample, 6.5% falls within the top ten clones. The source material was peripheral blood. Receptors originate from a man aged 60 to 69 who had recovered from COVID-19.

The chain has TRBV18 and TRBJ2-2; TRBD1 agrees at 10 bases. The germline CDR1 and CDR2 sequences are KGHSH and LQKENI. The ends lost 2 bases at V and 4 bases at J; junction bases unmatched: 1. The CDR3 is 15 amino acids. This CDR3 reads CASSPRTGGTGELFF. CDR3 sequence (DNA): TGTGCCAGCTCACCAAGGACAGGGGGCACCGGGGAGCTGTTTTTT.

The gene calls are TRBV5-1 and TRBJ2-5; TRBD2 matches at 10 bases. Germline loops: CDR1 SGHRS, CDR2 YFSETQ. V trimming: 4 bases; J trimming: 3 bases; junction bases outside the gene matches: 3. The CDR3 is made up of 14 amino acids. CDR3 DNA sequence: TGCGCCAGCAGCGGGGGACTAGCGAAAGAGACCCAGTACTTC. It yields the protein CASSGGLAKETQYF. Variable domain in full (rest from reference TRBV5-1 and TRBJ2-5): KAGVTQTPRYLIKTRGQQVTLSCSPISGHRSVSWYQQTPGQGLQFLFEYFSETQRNKGNFPGRFSGRQFSNSRSEMNVSTLELGDSALYLCASSGGLAKETQYFGPGTRLLVL.

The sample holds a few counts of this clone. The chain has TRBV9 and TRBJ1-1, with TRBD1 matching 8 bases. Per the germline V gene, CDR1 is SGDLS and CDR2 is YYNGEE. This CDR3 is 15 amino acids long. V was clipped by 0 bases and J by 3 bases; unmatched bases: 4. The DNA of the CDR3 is TGTGCCAGCAGCGTAGACGGACAGGGCCACACTGAAGCTTTCTTT. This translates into CASSVDGQGHTEAFF.

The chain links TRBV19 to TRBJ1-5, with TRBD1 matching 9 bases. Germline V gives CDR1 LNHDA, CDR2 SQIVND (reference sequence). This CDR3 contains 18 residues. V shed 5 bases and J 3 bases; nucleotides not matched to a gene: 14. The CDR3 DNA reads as TGTGCCAGTAGTGCCCGGGACAGGGTAAAGATTCTCAATCAGCCCCAGCATTTT. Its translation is CASSARDRVKILNQPQHF.

The CDR3 DNA is TGTGCCAGCAGCTTAAACGGCGGGGATGAAGCTTTCTTT. This sequence encodes CASSLNGGDEAFF. The gene calls are TRBV11-1 and TRBJ1-1; no clear D gene. The V end was cut by 2 bases, the J end by 7 bases, with 11 bases between. From germline, CDR1 is SGHAT and CDR2 FQDESV (reference sequence). The CDR3 length is 13 residues.

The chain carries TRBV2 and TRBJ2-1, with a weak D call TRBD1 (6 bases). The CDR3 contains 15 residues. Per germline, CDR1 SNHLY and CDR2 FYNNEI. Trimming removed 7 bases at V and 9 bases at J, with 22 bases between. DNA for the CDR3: TGTGCCAGCACCTTACAGGGATCGGTTGGTGGTGAGCAGTTCTTC. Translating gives CASTLQGSVGGEQFF.

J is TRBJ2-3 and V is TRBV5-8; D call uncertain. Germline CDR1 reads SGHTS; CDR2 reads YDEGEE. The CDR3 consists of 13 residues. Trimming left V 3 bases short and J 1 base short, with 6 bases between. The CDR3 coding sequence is TGTGCCAGCAGCTCTCCCCGCACAGATACGCAGTATTTT. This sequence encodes CASSSPRTDTQYF.

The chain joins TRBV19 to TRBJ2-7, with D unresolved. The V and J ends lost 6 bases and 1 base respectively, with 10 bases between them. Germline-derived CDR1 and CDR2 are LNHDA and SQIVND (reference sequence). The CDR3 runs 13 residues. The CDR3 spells CASRQAKSYEQYF. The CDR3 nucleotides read TGTGCCAGTAGGCAGGCGAAATCCTACGAGCAGTACTTC.

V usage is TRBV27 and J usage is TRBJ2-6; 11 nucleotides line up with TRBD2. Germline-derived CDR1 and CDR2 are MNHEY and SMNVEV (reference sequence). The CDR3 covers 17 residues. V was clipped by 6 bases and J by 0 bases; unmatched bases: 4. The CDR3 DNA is TGTGCCAGCAGGCCTAGCGGGGGGCCCTCTGGGGCCAACGTCCTGACTTTC. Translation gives CASRPSGGPSGANVLTF.

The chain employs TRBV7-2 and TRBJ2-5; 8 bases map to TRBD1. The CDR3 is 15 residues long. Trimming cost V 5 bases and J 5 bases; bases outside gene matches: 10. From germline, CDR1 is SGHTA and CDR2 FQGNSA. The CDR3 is CASSQDRVLDETQYF. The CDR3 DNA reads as TGTGCCAGCAGCCAGGACAGGGTCCTCGATGAGACCCAGTACTTC.